Following are 3 T cell receptor beta chains from one sample sequenced in a study of OX40 agonist ivuxolimab in advanced cancers. The assay was immunoSEQ multiplex PCR, and TCRdb's table has in-frame clones only and misses some. The repertoire holds around 80,000 clones, with 70% to 90% as singletons. Sample: CD4+ or CD8+ T cells sorted from blood, taken in a trial of the OX40 agonist ivuxolimab. These receptors all stem from an adult with an advanced solid tumor such as melanoma, head and neck, liver or kidney cancer.

This rearrangement joins TRBV9 to TRBJ2-5; 11 bases align to TRBD1. The V and J ends lost 4 bases and 3 bases, in that order; junction bases with no gene match: 5. Germline assignment: CDR1 SGDLS and CDR2 YYNGEE. The CDR3 extends over 15 amino acids. This CDR3 is CASSYMGQGEETQYF. CDR3 nucleotide sequence: TGTGCCAGCAGCTATATGGGACAGGGGGAAGAGACCCAGTACTTC.

The chain recombines TRBV7-8 with TRBJ1-6; unclear D gene. CDR3 length: 17 amino acids. Germline CDR1 reads SGHVS; CDR2 reads FQNEAQ. V dropped 1 base and J dropped 6 bases, with 16 bases sitting between them. The CDR3 loop reads CASSLVAGRPVNSPLHF. CDR3 nucleotides: TGTGCCAGCAGCTTAGTGGCCGGGCGTCCGGTTAATTCACCCCTCCACTTT.

This clone turned up a few times. The chain is built from TRBV2 and TRBJ1-2, with D uncertain. The germline V and J ends were trimmed by 9 bases and 8 bases, with 19 bases remaining between them. The CDR3 has 13 residues. Germline CDR1 SNHLY, CDR2 FYNNEI. CDR3 nucleotides: TGTGCCAGAGAAAATGGAGCTGAGCAGGGCTACACCTTC. As protein: CARENGAEQGYTF.